Given below is one T cell receptor beta chain in context. The data belong to a study of blood T cell repertoires in COVID-19. Generated by immunoSEQ multiplex PCR, the TCRdb table keeps only in-frame clones and is missing some. The sample has roughly 400,000 clones, approximately 92% seen once. Adults between roughly 18 and 90 years of age took part from about two dozen US areas. The V gene's germline CDR1 is SGDLS and CDR2 YYNGEE. CDR3 length: 15 amino acids. Trimming cost V 2 bases and J 4 bases; bases outside gene matches: 7. Sequencing was carried out using PBMCs or T cells enriched from blood (not recorded which). The V gene is TRBV9, the J gene TRBJ2-7; 9 positions agree with TRBD1. The receptor was derived from a man aged 25-40 years who had recovered from COVID-19. The CDR3, as DNA: TGTGCCAGCAGCGTTCAGGGACAGGGCGGGTACGAGCAGTACTTC. This sequence encodes CASSVQGQGGYEQYF.